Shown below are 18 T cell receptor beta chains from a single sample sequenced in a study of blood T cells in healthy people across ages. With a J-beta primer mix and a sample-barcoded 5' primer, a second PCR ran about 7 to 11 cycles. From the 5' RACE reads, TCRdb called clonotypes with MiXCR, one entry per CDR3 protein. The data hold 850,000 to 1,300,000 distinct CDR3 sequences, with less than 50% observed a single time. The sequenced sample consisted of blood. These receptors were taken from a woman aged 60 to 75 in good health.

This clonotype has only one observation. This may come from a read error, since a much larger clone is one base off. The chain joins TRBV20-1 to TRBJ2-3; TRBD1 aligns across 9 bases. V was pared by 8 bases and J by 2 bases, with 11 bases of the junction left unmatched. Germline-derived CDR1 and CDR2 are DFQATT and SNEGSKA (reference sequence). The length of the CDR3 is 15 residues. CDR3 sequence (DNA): TGCAGTACATCCGGGACAGGGAGTCCCACAGATACGCAGTATTTT. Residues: CSTSGTGSPTDTQYF.

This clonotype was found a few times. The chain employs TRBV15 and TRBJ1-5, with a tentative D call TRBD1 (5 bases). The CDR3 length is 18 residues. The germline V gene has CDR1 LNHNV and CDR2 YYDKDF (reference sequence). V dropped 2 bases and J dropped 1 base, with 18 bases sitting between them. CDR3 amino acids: CATSRKTGFATSNQPQHF. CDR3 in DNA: TGTGCCACCAGCAGAAAAACAGGCTTCGCGACGAGCAATCAGCCCCAGCATTTT.

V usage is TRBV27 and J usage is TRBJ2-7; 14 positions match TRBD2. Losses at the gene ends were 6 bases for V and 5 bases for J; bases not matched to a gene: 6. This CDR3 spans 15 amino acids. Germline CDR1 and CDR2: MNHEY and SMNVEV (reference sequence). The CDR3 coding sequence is TGTGCCAGCAGCGGACTAGCGGGAGGAATCGACGAGCAGTACTTC. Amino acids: CASSGLAGGIDEQYF.

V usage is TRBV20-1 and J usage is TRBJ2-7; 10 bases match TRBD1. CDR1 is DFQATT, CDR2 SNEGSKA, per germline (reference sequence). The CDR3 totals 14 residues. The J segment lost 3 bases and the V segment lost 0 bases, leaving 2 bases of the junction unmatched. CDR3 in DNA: TGCAGTGCTAGAGATGGGACAGGGGTCTACGAGCAGTACTTC. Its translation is CSARDGTGVYEQYF.

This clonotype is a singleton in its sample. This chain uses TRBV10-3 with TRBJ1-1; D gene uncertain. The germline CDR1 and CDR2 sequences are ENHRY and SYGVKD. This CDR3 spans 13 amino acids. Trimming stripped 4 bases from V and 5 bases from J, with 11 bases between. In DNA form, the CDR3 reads TGTGCCATCAGTGCGTTTGGTGGTACTGAAGCTTTCTTT. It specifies CAISAFGGTEAFF.

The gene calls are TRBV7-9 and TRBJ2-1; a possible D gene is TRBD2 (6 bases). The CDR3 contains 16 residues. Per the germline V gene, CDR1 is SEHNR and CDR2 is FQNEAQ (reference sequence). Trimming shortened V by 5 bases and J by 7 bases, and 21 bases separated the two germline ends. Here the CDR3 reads CASSRAGLTRWNEQFF. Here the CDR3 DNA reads TGTGCCAGCAGCCGGGCGGGACTCACCCGTTGGAATGAGCAGTTCTTC.

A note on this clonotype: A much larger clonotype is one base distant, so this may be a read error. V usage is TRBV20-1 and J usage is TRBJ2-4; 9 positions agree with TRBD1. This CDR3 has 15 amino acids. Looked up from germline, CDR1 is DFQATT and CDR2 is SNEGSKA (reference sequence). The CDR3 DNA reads TGCAGTGCTACCAGGGGACAGGGTGCCAAAAACGTTCAGTACTTC. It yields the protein CSATRGQGAKNVQYF.

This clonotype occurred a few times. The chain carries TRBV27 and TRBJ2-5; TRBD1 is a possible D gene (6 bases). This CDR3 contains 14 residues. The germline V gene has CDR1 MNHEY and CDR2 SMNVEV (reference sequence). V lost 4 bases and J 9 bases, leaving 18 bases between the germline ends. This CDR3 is CASSSGVLTAAQYF. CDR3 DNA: TGTGCCAGCAGTTCAGGGGTCCTAACGGCGGCCCAGTACTTC.

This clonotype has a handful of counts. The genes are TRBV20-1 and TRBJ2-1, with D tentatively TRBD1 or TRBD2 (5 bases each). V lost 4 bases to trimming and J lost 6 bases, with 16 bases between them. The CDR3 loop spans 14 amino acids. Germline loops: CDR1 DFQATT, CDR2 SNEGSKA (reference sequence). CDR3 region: CSAKHSRGANEQFF. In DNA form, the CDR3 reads TGCAGTGCTAAACATTCTAGGGGAGCCAATGAGCAGTTCTTC.

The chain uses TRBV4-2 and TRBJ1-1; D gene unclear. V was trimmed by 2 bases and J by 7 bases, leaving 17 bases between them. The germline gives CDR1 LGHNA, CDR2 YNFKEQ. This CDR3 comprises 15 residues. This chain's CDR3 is CASSQQRWTEDEAFF. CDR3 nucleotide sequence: TGTGCCAGCAGCCAACAACGCTGGACGGAGGATGAAGCTTTCTTT.

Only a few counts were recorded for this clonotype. CDR3 protein: CSAIKTSGSPSGNEQFF. The DNA of the CDR3 is TGCAGTGCTATAAAGACTAGCGGGAGTCCAAGTGGGAATGAGCAGTTCTTC. The chain couples TRBV20-1 to TRBJ2-1, with 12 bases aligning to TRBD2. The junction had 14 bases not matched to a gene; V was cut back by 4 bases and J by 7 bases. CDR1 is DFQATT and CDR2 is SNEGSKA in the germline V gene (reference sequence). The CDR3 runs 17 residues.

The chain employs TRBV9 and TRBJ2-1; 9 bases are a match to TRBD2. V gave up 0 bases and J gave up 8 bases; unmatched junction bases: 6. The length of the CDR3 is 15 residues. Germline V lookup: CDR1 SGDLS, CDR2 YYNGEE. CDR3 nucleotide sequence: TGTGCCAGCAGCGTAGCAGCGGGAGGTTCCTATGAGCAGTTCTTC. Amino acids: CASSVAAGGSYEQFF. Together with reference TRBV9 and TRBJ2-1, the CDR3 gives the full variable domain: DSGVTQTPKHLITATGQRVTLRCSPRSGDLSVYWYQQSLDQGLQFLIQYYNGEERAKGNILERFSAQQFPDLHSELNLSSLELGDSALYFCASSVAAGGSYEQFFGPGTRLTVL.

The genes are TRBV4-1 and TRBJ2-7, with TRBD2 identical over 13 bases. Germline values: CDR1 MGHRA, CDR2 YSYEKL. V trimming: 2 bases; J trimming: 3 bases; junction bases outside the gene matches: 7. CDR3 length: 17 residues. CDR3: CASSQRLAGGRGYEQYF. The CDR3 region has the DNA TGCGCCAGCAGCCAAAGACTAGCGGGAGGTCGAGGCTACGAGCAGTACTTC.

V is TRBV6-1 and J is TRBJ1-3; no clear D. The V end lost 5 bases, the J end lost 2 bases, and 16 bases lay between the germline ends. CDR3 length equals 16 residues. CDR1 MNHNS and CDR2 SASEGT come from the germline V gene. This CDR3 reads CASSLTTIGTGNTIYF. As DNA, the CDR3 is TGTGCCAGCAGTCTAACAACAATCGGGACTGGAAACACCATATATTTT.

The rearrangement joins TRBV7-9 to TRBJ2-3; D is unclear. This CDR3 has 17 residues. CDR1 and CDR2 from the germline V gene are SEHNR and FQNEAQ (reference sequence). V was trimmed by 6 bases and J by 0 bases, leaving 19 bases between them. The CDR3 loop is CASRTNKGPTSTDTQYF. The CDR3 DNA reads TGTGCCAGCAGAACAAACAAGGGCCCAACTAGCACAGATACGCAGTATTTT.

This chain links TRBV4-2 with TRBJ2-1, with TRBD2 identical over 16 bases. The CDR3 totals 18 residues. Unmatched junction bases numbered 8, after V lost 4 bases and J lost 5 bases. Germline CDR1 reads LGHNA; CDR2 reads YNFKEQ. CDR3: CASSPGLAGGPRDNEQFF. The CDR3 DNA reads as TGTGCCAGCAGCCCGGGACTAGCGGGAGGGCCGCGGGACAATGAGCAGTTCTTC.

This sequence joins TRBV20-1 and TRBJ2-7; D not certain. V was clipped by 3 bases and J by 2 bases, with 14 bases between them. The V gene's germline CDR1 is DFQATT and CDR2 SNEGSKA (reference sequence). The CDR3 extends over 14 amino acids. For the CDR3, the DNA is TGCAGTGCTAGTAGGTTGTTCAACGCCTACGAGCAGTACTTC. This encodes CSASRLFNAYEQYF.

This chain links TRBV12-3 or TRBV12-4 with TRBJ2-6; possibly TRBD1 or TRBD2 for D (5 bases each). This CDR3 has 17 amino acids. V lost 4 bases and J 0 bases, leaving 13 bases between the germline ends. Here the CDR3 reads CASSWGPGNSGANVLTF. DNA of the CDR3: TGTGCCAGCAGTTGGGGACCGGGAAACTCTGGGGCCAACGTCCTGACTTTC.